This entry lists 15 T cell receptor beta chains sequenced from one sample in a study of T cells in Graves' hyperthyroidism and ophthalmopathy. TCR beta CDR3 sequences were amplified from RNA transcripts. Using the HTBI primer set, a first-round RT-PCR was run on the TCR CDR3. One entry per CDR3 protein, called by TCRdb with MiXCR from the multiplex PCR reads. The sample comprises approximately 400,000 distinct CDR3 sequences, around 14% of which are singletons, and approximately 32% rests with the top ten. The specimen sequenced was blood. The receptors derive from a woman in her twenties or thirties with Graves' hyperthyroidism.

This chain joins TRBV7-8 and TRBJ1-1; D gene uncertain. Trimming left V 1 base short and J 1 base short, with 10 bases between. The CDR3 runs 15 residues. CDR1 and CDR2 (germline): SGHVS, FQNEAQ. CDR3 sequence (DNA): TGTGCCAGCAGCTTAGTTCGGGGTGCGAACACTGAAGCTTTCTTT. Protein: CASSLVRGANTEAFF.

This clonotype was found a few times. The rearrangement joins TRBV6-1 to TRBJ2-3; 9 bases are shared with TRBD2. This CDR3 is built from 15 residues. V lost 5 bases and J lost 2; bases outside the gene matches: 5. Germline V gives CDR1 MNHNS, CDR2 SASEGT. CDR3 nucleotides: TGTGCCAGCAGTTTTCTAGCGGGAACCACAGATACGCAGTATTTT. Amino acid sequence: CASSFLAGTTDTQYF.

CDR3 protein: CASSDPGLRGGNEQFF. CDR3 sequence (DNA): TGCGCCAGCAGTGATCCTGGACTGCGGGGCGGCAATGAGCAGTTCTTC. The rearrangement links TRBV10-1 to TRBJ2-1; tentative D call: TRBD2 (6 bases). Trimming took 3 bases from V and 6 from J, leaving 18 bases between them. From germline, CDR1 is WNHNN and CDR2 SYGVQD (reference sequence). This CDR3 has 16 amino acids.

The CDR3 loop reads CAWSVRTDYGYTF. The CDR3, as DNA: TGTGCCTGGAGTGTACGAACAGATTATGGCTACACCTTC. J is TRBJ1-2 and V is TRBV30; D gene ambiguous. Looked up from germline, CDR1 is GTSNPN and CDR2 is SVGIG (reference sequence). The CDR3 consists of 13 residues. V dropped 0 bases and J dropped 5 bases, with 10 bases sitting between them.

The genes are TRBV15 and TRBJ2-1, with D tentatively TRBD1 (5 bases). Trimming shortened V by 0 bases and J by 5 bases, and 20 bases separated the two germline ends. Germline V gene lookup returns CDR1 LNHNV and CDR2 YYDKDF (reference sequence). This CDR3 has 18 amino acids. The DNA of the CDR3 is TGTGCCACCAGCAGAGACCTTTGGACACTCACAACCGACAATGAGCAGTTCTTC. Translating gives CATSRDLWTLTTDNEQFF. Full variable domain (missing parts from reference TRBV15 and TRBJ2-1): DAMVIQNPRYQVTQFGKPVTLSCSQTLNHNVMYWYQQKSSQAPKLLFHYYDKDFNNEADTPDNFQSRRPNTSFCFLDIRSPGLGDTAMYLCATSRDLWTLTTDNEQFFGPGTRLTVL.

The chain employs TRBV4-2 and TRBJ2-7; D remains ambiguous. Germline CDR1 LGHNA, CDR2 YNFKEQ. The CDR3 totals 14 residues. Trimming took 2 bases from V and 2 from J, leaving 10 bases between them. In DNA, the CDR3 is TGTGCCAGCAGCCAACCGGGTGGCACCTACGAGCAGTACTTC. Amino acid sequence: CASSQPGGTYEQYF.

This clonotype was observed many times. This sequence joins TRBV12-3 or TRBV12-4 and TRBJ1-5, with D unclear. The CDR3 consists of 15 residues. Deletions cut 4 bases from V and 0 bases from J, with 10 bases between. The CDR3 bases are TGTGCCAGCAGTTCCGACACAAATAGCAATCAGCCCCAGCATTTT. As protein: CASSSDTNSNQPQHF.

For the CDR3, the DNA is TGCGCCAGCAGCCAAGAGAAAGGGGGACTAAAAAGGTACAATGAGCAGTTCTTC. This encodes CASSQEKGGLKRYNEQFF. The chain links TRBV4-1 to TRBJ2-1; D may be TRBD2 (7 bases). Looked up from germline, CDR1 is MGHRA and CDR2 is YSYEKL. V was trimmed by 0 bases and J by 4 bases, leaving 19 bases between them. The CDR3 is 18 amino acids.

This clonotype occurred a few times. The gene calls are TRBV7-8 and TRBJ2-3, with 10 positions matching TRBD1. Unmatched junction bases numbered 8, after V lost 4 bases and J lost 4 bases. Looked up from germline, CDR1 is SGHVS and CDR2 is FQNEAQ. The length of the CDR3 is 16 residues. The CDR3 is CASSSYDRGRADTQYF. CDR3 coding DNA: TGTGCCAGCAGCTCCTATGACAGGGGGCGGGCAGATACGCAGTATTTT. The entire variable domain, with the rest obtained from reference TRBV7-8 and TRBJ2-3, is as follows: GAGVSQSPRYKVAKRGQDVALRCDPISGHVSLFWYQQALGQGPEFLTYFQNEAQLDKSGLPSDRFFAERPEGSVSTLKIQRTQQEDSAVYLCASSSYDRGRADTQYFGPGTRLTVL.

This clonotype was found a few times. The chain carries TRBV14 and TRBJ2-2; 8 nucleotides line up with TRBD2. The J segment lost 6 bases and the V segment lost 0 bases, leaving 3 bases of the junction unmatched. Germline CDR1 SGHDN, CDR2 FVKESK. The CDR3 length is 15 residues. The CDR3 reads CASSQDEREPGELFF. The CDR3 nucleotides read TGTGCCAGCAGCCAAGATGAGCGGGAGCCCGGGGAGCTGTTTTTT.

There are a few counts of this clonotype. The rearrangement links TRBV9 to TRBJ2-1; TRBD2 agrees at 8 bases. The CDR3 totals 16 residues. Per the germline V gene, CDR1 is SGDLS and CDR2 is YYNGEE. After removal of 4 bases from V and 1 base from J, the junction contained 7 bases not matched to a gene. CDR3 DNA: TGTGCCAGCAGCATAGGACTAGCCAAATCCTACAATGAGCAGTTCTTC. Translation: CASSIGLAKSYNEQFF.

The genes are TRBV7-2 and TRBJ2-2; 10 bases are a match to TRBD2. V lost 5 bases to trimming and J lost 3 bases; unmatched junction nucleotides: 6. This CDR3 spans 16 amino acids. Germline CDR1 reads SGHTA; CDR2 reads FQGNSA. The CDR3: CASSIKREGYTGELFF. CDR3 coding DNA: TGTGCCAGCAGCATCAAGCGGGAGGGTTACACCGGGGAGCTGTTTTTT. The full variable domain, in which reference TRBV7-2 and TRBJ2-2 provide the parts outside the CDR3, is GAGVSQSPSNKVTEKGKDVELRCDPISGHTALYWYRQSLGQGLEFLIYFQGNSAPDKSGLPSDRFSAERTGGSVSTLTIQRTQQEDSAVYLCASSIKREGYTGELFFGEGSRLTVL.

This clonotype was counted at least ten times. The gene calls are TRBV28 and TRBJ2-7; no clear D. The germline gives CDR1 MDHEN, CDR2 SYDVKM. The CDR3 loop spans 15 amino acids. V shed 2 bases and J shed 0 bases, with 11 bases lying between them. CDR3 in DNA: TGTGCCAGCAGTTTACCGACTGCGAGCTCCTACGAGCAGTACTTC. Protein product: CASSLPTASSYEQYF. The full variable domain, in which reference TRBV28 and TRBJ2-7 provide the parts outside the CDR3, is DVKVTQSSRYLVKRTGEKVFLECVQDMDHENMFWYRQDPGLGLRLIYFSYDVKMKEKGDIPEGYSVSREKKERFSLILESASTNQTSMYLCASSLPTASSYEQYFGPGTRLTVT.

In this sample, this clonotype turned up many times. The chain uses TRBV5-1 and TRBJ2-1; D is unresolved. The CDR3 is 12 amino acids. The germline V gene encodes CDR1 SGHRS and CDR2 YFSETQ. V lost 5 bases, J lost 5 bases, and 8 bases lay in between. The CDR3 loop is CASRWANNEQFF. The DNA of the CDR3 is TGCGCCAGCAGGTGGGCGAACAATGAGCAGTTCTTC.

This clonotype was recorded at least ten times. This chain joins TRBV5-8 and TRBJ2-7, with a possible D match to TRBD1 (6 bases). V was cut by 6 bases and J by 0 bases, with 19 bases left in between. Germline V gene data show CDR1 as SGHTS and CDR2 as YDEGEE. The CDR3 sequence is 16 residues long. The CDR3 DNA sequence: TGTGCCAGCAACCCCAGGGGACAAAGGAGCTCCTACGAGCAGTACTTC. It encodes CASNPRGQRSSYEQYF.